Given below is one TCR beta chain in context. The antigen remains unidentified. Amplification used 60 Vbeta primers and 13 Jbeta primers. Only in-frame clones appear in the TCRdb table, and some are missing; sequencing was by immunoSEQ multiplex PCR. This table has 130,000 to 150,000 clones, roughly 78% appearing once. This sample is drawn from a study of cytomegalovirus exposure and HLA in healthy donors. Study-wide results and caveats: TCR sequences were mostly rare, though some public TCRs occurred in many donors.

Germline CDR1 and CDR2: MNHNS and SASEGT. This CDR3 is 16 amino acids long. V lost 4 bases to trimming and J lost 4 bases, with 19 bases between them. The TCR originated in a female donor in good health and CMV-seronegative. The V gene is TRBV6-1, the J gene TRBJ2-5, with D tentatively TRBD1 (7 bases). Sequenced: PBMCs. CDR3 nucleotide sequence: TGTGCCAGCAGTGCCAGGCAGGGGGAGGTTAGAGAGACCCAGTACTTC. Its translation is CASSARQGEVRETQYF.